Shown below are 26 T cell receptor beta chains from a single sample sequenced in a study of somatic mutations in cytotoxic T cells in rheumatoid arthritis. Profiled with immunoSEQ multiplex PCR; TCRdb holds only in-frame clones, not every one. The data show approximately 15,000 clones, with about 83% seen just once and approximately 5% held by the top ten. The source material was CD8+ T cells sorted from blood. All receptors come from an adult with rheumatoid arthritis.

This rearrangement joins TRBV25-1 to TRBJ1-2, with a possible D match to TRBD1 (5 bases). Germline V gives CDR1 MGHDK, CDR2 SYGVNS. The V end was cut by 2 bases, the J end by 6 bases, with 16 bases between. There are 15 residues in the CDR3. The CDR3 bases are TGTGCCAGCAGTGAACGGACCCAACGGGGGAATGGCTACACCTTC. Encoded protein: CASSERTQRGNGYTF.

The V and J genes are TRBV10-2 and TRBJ2-7, with D possibly TRBD1 on 6 matching bases. Trimming took off 1 base at V and 3 bases at J, with 13 bases between the two ends. This CDR3 contains 15 residues. Germline CDR1 and CDR2: WSHSY and SAAADI. CDR3 nucleotides: TGCGCCAGCAGTGAGTTGGGACACCGAGACTACGAGCAGTACTTC. This sequence encodes CASSELGHRDYEQYF.

This sequence joins TRBV5-1 and TRBJ1-1; D unclear. Trimming removed 2 bases at V and 2 bases at J, with 10 bases between. This CDR3 comprises 14 residues. CDR1 is SGHRS, CDR2 YFSETQ, per germline. The CDR3 DNA reads TGCGCCAGCAGCTTCTTGGGGTATAACACTGAAGCTTTCTTT. Translated, it gives CASSFLGYNTEAFF. Full variable domain (missing parts from reference TRBV5-1 and TRBJ1-1): KAGVTQTPRYLIKTRGQQVTLSCSPISGHRSVSWYQQTPGQGLQFLFEYFSETQRNKGNFPGRFSGRQFSNSRSEMNVSTLELGDSALYLCASSFLGYNTEAFFGQGTRLTVV.

The chain combines TRBV11-2 with TRBJ1-2; tentative D call: TRBD1 (5 bases). V lost 6 bases and J 0 bases, leaving 17 bases between the germline ends. Germline CDR1 is SGHAT and CDR2 is FQNNGV. This CDR3 is built from 16 residues. The chain's CDR3 is CASSNRDLRSNYGYTF. The CDR3, as DNA: TGTGCCAGCAGTAATCGGGACCTACGCTCTAACTATGGCTACACCTTC.

V is TRBV7-9 and J is TRBJ2-3; D is unresolved. In germline, CDR1 is SEHNR, CDR2 FQNEAQ (reference sequence). V lost 0 bases to trimming and J lost 4 bases, with 5 bases between them. The CDR3 length is 13 residues. The CDR3 sequence is CASSLAQADTQYF. The CDR3 region has the DNA TGTGCCAGCAGCTTAGCGCAAGCAGATACGCAGTATTTT.

This clone was seen once. This chain joins TRBV13 and TRBJ2-1, with 7 bases identical to TRBD1. The CDR3 contains 14 residues. J lost 7 bases, V lost 5 bases, and 8 bases had no gene match. CDR1 PRHDT and CDR2 FYEKMQ come from the germline V gene (reference sequence). The CDR3 DNA is TGTGCCAGCAGCGTAATACCGGGACAGAATGAGCAGTTCTTC. Its protein product is CASSVIPGQNEQFF.

The chain joins TRBV2 to TRBJ1-2; D is perhaps TRBD1 (6 bases). Deletions cut 4 bases from V and 7 bases from J, with 22 bases between. This CDR3 spans 16 amino acids. Germline V gene lookup returns CDR1 SNHLY and CDR2 FYNNEI. Written as DNA, the CDR3 is TGTGCCAGCAGTGGCCTAACAGGACGTCTAGGGGGTGGCTACACCTTC. Protein product: CASSGLTGRLGGGYTF.

This clone came up a few times. The chain joins TRBV4-1 to TRBJ1-2; D not certain. Germline CDR1 reads MGHRA; CDR2 reads YSYEKL. V was pared by 2 bases and J by 8 bases, with 9 bases between. This CDR3 has 12 residues. CDR3 amino acids: CASSQQDQGYTF. Here the CDR3 DNA reads TGCGCCAGCAGCCAACAAGACCAAGGCTACACCTTC.

This chain uses TRBV18 with TRBJ2-7; D possibly corresponds to TRBD1 (6 bases). Trimming removed 3 bases from V and 2 bases from J, with 23 bases in between. CDR3 length equals 18 residues. Germline CDR1 KGHSH, CDR2 LQKENI. CDR3 residues: CASSPQTLDSGTPYEQYF. The CDR3 DNA sequence: TGTGCCAGCTCACCCCAAACCCTGGATTCCGGGACACCCTACGAGCAGTACTTC. The variable domain in full, with the rest retrieved from reference TRBV18 and TRBJ2-7, is NAGVMQNPRHLVRRRGQEARLRCSPMKGHSHVYWYRQLPEEGLKFMVYLQKENIIDESGMPKERFSAEFPKEGPSILRIQQVVRGDSAAYFCASSPQTLDSGTPYEQYFGPGTRLTVT.

This clone was counted once. The chain employs TRBV19 and TRBJ1-1; D is undetermined. The germline CDR1 and CDR2 sequences are LNHDA and SQIVND (reference sequence). Trimming removed 9 bases from V and 2 bases from J, with 13 bases in between. The CDR3 spans 13 residues. The CDR3 is CASCPGLNTEAFF. CDR3 bases: TGTGCCAGCTGTCCAGGTCTTAACACTGAAGCTTTCTTT. The full variable domain, with the rest looked up from reference TRBV19 and TRBJ1-1, is DGGITQSPKYLFRKEGQNVTLSCEQNLNHDAMYWYRQDPGQGLRLIYYSQIVNDFQKGDIAEGYSVSREKKESFPLTVTSAQKNPTAFYLCASCPGLNTEAFFGQGTRLTVV.

V gene TRBV5-1 combines with J gene TRBJ1-5; D gene ambiguous. CDR1 SGHRS and CDR2 YFSETQ come from the germline V gene. The CDR3 is 15 amino acids. V was trimmed by 0 bases and J by 0 bases, leaving 7 bases between them. CDR3 DNA sequence: TGCGCCAGCAGCTTGGAAGGGTTTAGCAATCAGCCCCAGCATTTT. Encoded protein: CASSLEGFSNQPQHF.

The chain links TRBV19 to TRBJ1-1; no definite D call. Trimming left V 5 bases short and J 0 bases short, with 10 bases between. The CDR3 spans 14 residues. Germline V lookup: CDR1 LNHDA, CDR2 SQIVND (reference sequence). DNA for the CDR3: TGTGCCAGTAGTCAAACTCACTTGAACACTGAAGCTTTCTTT. This gives the protein CASSQTHLNTEAFF.

This clone was seen only a few times. V is TRBV5-1 and J is TRBJ2-7; a possible D gene is TRBD2 (7 bases). V was cut by 0 bases and J by 3 bases, with 10 bases left in between. CDR3 size: 14 residues. In germline, CDR1 is SGHRS, CDR2 YFSETQ. DNA of the CDR3: TGCGCCAGCAGCTTGGAAGGGGGGGTCTACGAGCAGTACTTC. Amino acids: CASSLEGGVYEQYF.

The chain combines TRBV5-1 with TRBJ2-4, with 7 bases that match TRBD1. From germline, CDR1 is SGHRS and CDR2 YFSETQ. This CDR3 is 14 amino acids long. The J segment lost 3 bases and the V segment lost 4 bases, leaving 4 bases of the junction unmatched. The CDR3 spells CASSDYRGKNIQYF. The CDR3 DNA sequence: TGCGCCAGCAGCGATTACAGGGGCAAAAACATTCAGTACTTC.

The chain links TRBV27 to TRBJ1-1; D possibly corresponds to TRBD1 (6 bases). V dropped 9 bases and J dropped 6 bases, with 14 bases sitting between them. The CDR3 sequence is 12 residues long. The germline CDR1 and CDR2 sequences are MNHEY and SMNVEV (reference sequence). The CDR3 loop reads CASSQGIAEAFF. The CDR3 DNA is TGTGCCAGTTCTCAGGGGATCGCTGAAGCTTTCTTT.

The chain has TRBV6-5 and TRBJ2-7; 10 nucleotides align to TRBD2. The germline V gene encodes CDR1 MNHEY and CDR2 SVGAGI. CDR3 length: 13 residues. The trim removed 5 bases at V and 6 bases at J, leaving 4 bases unmatched. Here the CDR3 reads CASSSGGAREQYF. As DNA, the CDR3 is TGTGCCAGCAGTAGCGGGGGGGCCCGCGAGCAGTACTTC.

This clone was detected once. The chain combines TRBV4-2 with TRBJ2-1; TRBD1 aligns across 7 bases. V trimming: 3 bases; J trimming: 9 bases; junction bases outside the gene matches: 8. This CDR3 spans 14 amino acids. From germline, CDR1 is LGHNA and CDR2 YNFKEQ. The CDR3 bases are TGTGCCAGCAGCCAGACCGGGACAGTTGTTGAGCAGTTCTTC. Translated: CASSQTGTVVEQFF.

The V and J genes are TRBV6-5 and TRBJ1-2; D call uncertain. Trimming removed 6 bases from V and 4 bases from J, with 12 bases in between. There are 13 residues in the CDR3. CDR1 and CDR2 from the germline V gene are MNHEY and SVGAGI. Here the CDR3 reads CASSPFAGYGYTF. CDR3 coding DNA: TGTGCCAGCAGCCCCTTCGCGGGCTATGGCTACACCTTC.

The rearrangement uses TRBV6-5 and TRBJ2-5; the D is unclear. The CDR3 loop spans 15 amino acids. Germline V gene data show CDR1 as MNHEY and CDR2 as SVGAGI. V gave up 0 bases and J gave up 5 bases, with 13 bases separating them. The CDR3 loop reads CASSYSGLSPETQYF. In DNA, the CDR3 is TGTGCCAGCAGTTACTCCGGCCTTTCCCCGGAGACCCAGTACTTC.

V usage is TRBV7-3 and J usage is TRBJ2-1; 7 nucleotides agree with TRBD1. Germline assignment: CDR1 SGHTA and CDR2 FQGTGA. V was clipped by 5 bases and J by 0 bases; unmatched bases: 7. This CDR3 has 16 residues. DNA for the CDR3: TGTGCCAGCAGCCGGTCGACAGGGAGCTCCTACAATGAGCAGTTCTTC. Its translation is CASSRSTGSSYNEQFF.

V is TRBV6-5 and J is TRBJ2-1, with D possibly matching TRBD2 (6 bases). V was pared by 0 bases and J by 6 bases, with 9 bases between. Per the germline V gene, CDR1 is MNHEY and CDR2 is SVGAGI. This CDR3 contains 14 residues. CDR3 sequence (DNA): TGTGCCAGCAGTTACTCAGGAGGGGTCAATGAGCAGTTCTTC. Residues: CASSYSGGVNEQFF.

DNA of the CDR3: TGTGCCTGGATCGGCGGCCCGAATGAAAAACTGTTTTTT. The encoded protein is CAWIGGPNEKLFF. The rearrangement joins TRBV30 to TRBJ1-4; D unresolved. CDR1 and CDR2 (germline): GTSNPN, SVGIG (reference sequence). Deletions cut 4 bases from V and 5 bases from J, with 11 bases between. The length of the CDR3 is 13 residues.

The V call is TRBV6-5, the J call TRBJ2-1; 9 bases are shared with TRBD2. This CDR3 comprises 15 residues. Germline trimming cut 6 bases from V and 2 bases from J; bases unmatched to any gene: 5. Germline V lookup: CDR1 MNHEY, CDR2 SVGAGI. The CDR3 bases are TGTGCCAGCAGATATGGACTAGCGCCCTACAATGAGCAGTTCTTC. This translates into CASRYGLAPYNEQFF.

The rearrangement links TRBV7-9 to TRBJ1-2, with 7 bases aligning to TRBD1. The CDR3 contains 13 residues. The ends lost 2 bases at V and 5 bases at J; junction bases unmatched: 2. The germline gives CDR1 SEHNR, CDR2 FQNEAQ (reference sequence). The chain's CDR3 is CASSLWTGYGYTF. The CDR3, as DNA: TGTGCCAGCAGCTTATGGACAGGATATGGCTACACCTTC.

This sequence joins TRBV4-1 and TRBJ1-1, with D unresolved. The V end was cut by 4 bases, the J end by 3 bases, with 6 bases between. This CDR3 spans 12 amino acids. Germline V CDR1 and CDR2: MGHRA, YSYEKL. CDR3 region: CASSRDDTEAFF. The CDR3 DNA reads TGCGCCAGCAGCCGCGACGACACTGAAGCTTTCTTT.

V usage is TRBV9 and J usage is TRBJ2-7; TRBD2 is a possible D gene (5 bases). This CDR3 spans 15 amino acids. V was cut by 0 bases and J by 3 bases, with 13 bases left in between. CDR1 SGDLS and CDR2 YYNGEE come from the germline V gene. The CDR3 nucleotides read TGTGCCAGCAGCGTAGCCGGAGGAGGTGTCTACGAGCAGTACTTC. Amino acids: CASSVAGGGVYEQYF.